The clone carrying this T cell receptor (beta chain) turned up a few times. The record originates from a study of glioma-infiltrating T cells. The iRepertoire nested amplicon-rescue multiplex PCR amplified TCR alpha and beta CDR3s from RNA. Via MiXCR, TCRdb re-called the multiplex PCR reads, giving one row per CDR3 protein. This sample has more than 110,000 distinct CDR3 sequences, with roughly 43% found just once. Germline V gives CDR1 MNHEY, CDR2 SVGEGT. The CDR3 totals 14 residues. The germline V and J ends were trimmed by 6 bases and 1 base, with 12 bases remaining between them. This sequence joins TRBV6-2 or TRBV6-3 and TRBJ1-1; D remains ambiguous. This TCR came from a human donor with low-grade glioma or glioblastoma, undergoing nonglioma brain surgery, or in good health (not recorded which). The sequencing sample was made of glioma tissue, nonneoplastic brain tissue, or PBMCs (not recorded which). The CDR3 is CASSPSVGNTEAFF. The CDR3 DNA sequence: TGTGCCAGCAGCCCAAGCGTGGGGAACACTGAAGCTTTCTTT.